The clone carrying this T cell receptor (beta chain) showed up just a few times. Antigen: not known. The CDR3 extends over 15 amino acids. Unmatched junction bases numbered 9, after V lost 4 bases and J lost 4 bases. Per the germline V gene, CDR1 is SEHNR and CDR2 is FQNEAQ (reference sequence). These data come from a study of human T cells and chemical hapten exposure. General study findings and limits: Counts of TCRs above 1 in 1000 frequency stayed unchanged with DPC sensitization.

The time point is: patch test 2, 6 weeks after DPC sensitization. The treatment here: therapeutic diphenylcyclopropenone sensitization with weekly scalp DPC. TCRdb analysed the RACE reads with MiXCR anew, one entry per CDR3 protein. The top ten hold about 6.6% of the sample, which has about 69,000 distinct CDR3 sequences, around 10% seen once. This clonotype was sampled from a woman aged 50 to 60 with alopecia areata. Some clones in this sample may be carry-over from other donors' samples. The source was whole blood, collected in connection with sensitization to the hapten diphenylcyclopropenone (DPC). The chain links TRBV7-9 to TRBJ2-7, with 8 bases fitting TRBD1. The CDR3 loop reads CASSSLTGGQYEQYF. Here the CDR3 DNA reads TGTGCCAGCAGCTCGCTTACAGGGGGGCAATACGAGCAGTACTTC.